These T cell receptor beta chains were read from a single sample in a study of blood T cells in healthy people across ages. TCRdb independently ran MiXCR on the 5' RACE reads; one entry per CDR3 protein. Of about 1.7 million distinct CDR3 sequences listed, over 25% are singletons. The sample taken for sequencing was blood. The receptors were gathered from a young woman in good health. Each CDR3 is given with its conserved first and last residue.

CDR3 protein | J gene | V gene
CASTPGQGAVKTQYF | TRBJ2-5 | TRBV25-1
CASSQTTGVRETQYF | TRBJ2-5 | TRBV3-1
CAALGVGTAQETQYF | TRBJ2-5 | TRBV6-2/TRBV6-3
CASSQTGLAAFF | TRBJ1-1 | TRBV3-1
CATSDSSSTDTQYF | TRBJ2-3 | TRBV24-1
CSASPAGRNTDTQYF | TRBJ2-3 | TRBV20-1
CASSYGGVNGELFF | TRBJ2-2 | TRBV7-2
CASSLVAGGGTGELFF | TRBJ2-2 | TRBV7-2
CASSPLAGVRYEQYF | TRBJ2-7 | TRBV7-6
CASSIRPSAQETQYF | TRBJ2-5 | TRBV9
CASHYGTDVDEQFF | TRBJ2-1 | TRBV2
CASTPIAGGYNEQFF | TRBJ2-1 | TRBV5-5
CSAWDRGSSNYGYTF | TRBJ1-2 | TRBV20-1
CASSLIGPGAKNIQYF | TRBJ2-4 | TRBV28
CASSSLAPNEKLFF | TRBJ1-4 | TRBV5-1
CASSLGLVQVDEQFF | TRBJ2-1 | TRBV4-1
CASSLGLAAQEQYF | TRBJ2-7 | TRBV7-2
CATSDSRGRGAQETQYF | TRBJ2-5 | TRBV24-1
CASSFLQGGEAFF | TRBJ1-1 | TRBV5-1
CASSLAESSYNEQFF | TRBJ2-1 | TRBV12-3/TRBV12-4
CAWSAGGSTDTQYF | TRBJ2-3 | TRBV30
CASSQDLLAGRYEQYF | TRBJ2-7 | TRBV4-3
CASSLRWQGGQPQHF | TRBJ1-5 | TRBV7-8
CASSRDQIQETQYF | TRBJ2-5 | TRBV18
CASSLTGPPQHF | TRBJ1-5 | TRBV28
CAISESIILAGTYEQYF | TRBJ2-7 | TRBV10-3
CASSQGQGALTGELFF | TRBJ2-2 | TRBV7-3
CASSPGTGSEAFF | TRBJ1-1 | TRBV7-3
CAWRIPGQARHEQFF | TRBJ2-1 | TRBV30
CASSLGVPYQYF | TRBJ2-5 | TRBV7-2
CSAGRGAYQETQYF | TRBJ2-5 | TRBV20-1
CASSGRGPGGDNEQFF | TRBJ2-1 | TRBV9
CASSQGGRVYNEQFF | TRBJ2-1 | TRBV4-3
CAIRSSQGDYGYTF | TRBJ1-2 | TRBV10-3
CSARDGTGAREQYF | TRBJ2-7 | TRBV20-1
CSVTYLSQGRTEAFF | TRBJ1-1 | TRBV29-1
CAISFGKGQETQYF | TRBJ2-5 | TRBV7-2
CASLGGTGKSNQPQHF | TRBJ1-5 | TRBV6-1
CASSLGTGDLQFF | TRBJ2-1 | TRBV7-2
CASSPLGTGGYEQYF | . | TRBV11-2
CASSLVVGNDSPLHF | TRBJ1-6 | TRBV5-1
CASSECTGGPYEQYF | TRBJ2-7 | TRBV6-1
CAISEWQGSETQYF | TRBJ2-5 | TRBV10-3
CASSPRRTSGYNEQFF | TRBJ2-1 | TRBV7-3
CASTLSVGITDTQYF | TRBJ2-3 | TRBV18
CASSQDRGGLNEKLFF | TRBJ1-4 | TRBV4-1
CASSPSGGVTHEQYF | . | TRBV5-5
CASTREQGRTEAFF | TRBJ1-1 | TRBV6-5
CASSARQVDDGYTF | TRBJ1-2 | TRBV9
CATSNVGAGVWYF | TRBJ2-4 | TRBV15
CASSVHSGGGETQYF | TRBJ2-5 | TRBV12-3/TRBV12-4
CASNPGGGQAYGYTF | TRBJ1-2 | TRBV27
CASVDTNYGYTF | TRBJ1-2 | TRBV6-5
CSVTGDRELEEQFF | TRBJ2-1 | TRBV29-1
CASSRADRDDERFF | TRBJ2-1 | TRBV3-1
CSARGQGRSNYGYTF | TRBJ1-2 | TRBV29-1
CASSSDGAVTGELFF | TRBJ2-2 | TRBV18